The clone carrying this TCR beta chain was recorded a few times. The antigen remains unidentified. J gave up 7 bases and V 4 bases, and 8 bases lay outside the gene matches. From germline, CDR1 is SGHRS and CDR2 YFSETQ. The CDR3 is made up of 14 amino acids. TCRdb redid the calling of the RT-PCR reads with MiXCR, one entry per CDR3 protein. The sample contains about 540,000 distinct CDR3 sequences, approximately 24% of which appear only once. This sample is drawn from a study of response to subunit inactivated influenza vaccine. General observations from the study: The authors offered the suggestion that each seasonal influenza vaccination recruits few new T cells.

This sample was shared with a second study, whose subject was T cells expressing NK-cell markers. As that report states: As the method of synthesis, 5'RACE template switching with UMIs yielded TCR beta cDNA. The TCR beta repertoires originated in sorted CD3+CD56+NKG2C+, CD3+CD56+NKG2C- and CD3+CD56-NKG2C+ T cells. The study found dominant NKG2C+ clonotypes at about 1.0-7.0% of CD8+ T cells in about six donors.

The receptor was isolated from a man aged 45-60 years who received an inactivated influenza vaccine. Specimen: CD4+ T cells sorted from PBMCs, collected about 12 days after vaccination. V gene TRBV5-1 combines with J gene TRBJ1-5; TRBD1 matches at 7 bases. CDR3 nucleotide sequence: TGCGCCAGCAGCCCAGGGGGTACCGGGCAGCCCCAGCATTTT. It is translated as CASSPGGTGQPQHF.